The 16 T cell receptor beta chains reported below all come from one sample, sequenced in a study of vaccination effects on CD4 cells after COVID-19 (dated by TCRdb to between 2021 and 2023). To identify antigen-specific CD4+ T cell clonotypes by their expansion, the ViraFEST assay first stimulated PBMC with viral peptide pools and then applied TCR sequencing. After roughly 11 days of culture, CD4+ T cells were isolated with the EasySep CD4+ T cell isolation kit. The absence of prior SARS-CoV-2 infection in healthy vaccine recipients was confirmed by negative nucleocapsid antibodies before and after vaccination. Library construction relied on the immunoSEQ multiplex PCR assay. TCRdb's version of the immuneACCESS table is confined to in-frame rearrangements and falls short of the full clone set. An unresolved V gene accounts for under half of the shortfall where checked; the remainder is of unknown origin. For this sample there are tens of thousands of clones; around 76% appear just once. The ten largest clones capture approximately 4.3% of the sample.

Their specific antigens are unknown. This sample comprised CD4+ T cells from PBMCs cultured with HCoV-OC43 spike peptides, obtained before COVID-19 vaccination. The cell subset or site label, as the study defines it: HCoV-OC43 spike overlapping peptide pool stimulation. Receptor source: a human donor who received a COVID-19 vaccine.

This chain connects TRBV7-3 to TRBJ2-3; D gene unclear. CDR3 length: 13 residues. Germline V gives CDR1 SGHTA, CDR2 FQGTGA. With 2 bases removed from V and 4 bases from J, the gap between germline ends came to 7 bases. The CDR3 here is CASSLLGPDTQYF. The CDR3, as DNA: TGTGCCAGCAGCTTACTAGGCCCAGATACGCAGTATTTT.

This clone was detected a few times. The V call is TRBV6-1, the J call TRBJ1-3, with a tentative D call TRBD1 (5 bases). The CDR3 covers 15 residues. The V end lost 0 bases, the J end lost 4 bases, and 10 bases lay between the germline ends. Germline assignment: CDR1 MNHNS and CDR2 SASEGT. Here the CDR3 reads CASSEARRAGNTIYF. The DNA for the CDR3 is TGTGCCAGCAGTGAAGCGCGCAGGGCGGGAAACACCATATATTTT.

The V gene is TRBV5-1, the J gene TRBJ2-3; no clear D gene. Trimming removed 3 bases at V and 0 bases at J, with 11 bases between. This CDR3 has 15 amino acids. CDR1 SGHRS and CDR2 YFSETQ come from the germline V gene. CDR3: CASSSAWASTDTQYF. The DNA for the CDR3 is TGCGCCAGCAGCTCTGCTTGGGCTAGCACAGATACGCAGTATTTT.

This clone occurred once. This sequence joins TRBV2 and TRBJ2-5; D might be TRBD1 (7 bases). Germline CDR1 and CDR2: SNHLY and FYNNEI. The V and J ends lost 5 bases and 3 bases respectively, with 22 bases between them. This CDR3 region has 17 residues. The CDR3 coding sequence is TGTGCCAGCAGTCGAGCCCCCGGGAGCACAGGGGAAGAGACCCAGTACTTC. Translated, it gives CASSRAPGSTGEETQYF.

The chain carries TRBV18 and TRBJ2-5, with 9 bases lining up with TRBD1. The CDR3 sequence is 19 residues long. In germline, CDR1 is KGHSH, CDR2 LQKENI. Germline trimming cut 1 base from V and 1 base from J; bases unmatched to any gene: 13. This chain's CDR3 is CASSPLPGTGFSFQETQYF. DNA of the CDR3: TGTGCCAGCTCACCACTTCCCGGGACAGGGTTTAGTTTCCAAGAGACCCAGTACTTC.

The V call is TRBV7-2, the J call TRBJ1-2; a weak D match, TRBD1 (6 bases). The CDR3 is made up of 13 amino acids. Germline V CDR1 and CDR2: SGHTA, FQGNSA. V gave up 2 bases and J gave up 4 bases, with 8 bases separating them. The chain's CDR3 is CASSLRQAYGYTF. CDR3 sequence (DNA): TGTGCCAGCAGCTTAAGACAGGCCTATGGCTACACCTTC.

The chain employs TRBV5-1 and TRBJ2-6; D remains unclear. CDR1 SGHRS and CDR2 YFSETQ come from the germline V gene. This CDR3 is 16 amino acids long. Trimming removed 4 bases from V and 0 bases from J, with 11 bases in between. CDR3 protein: CASSPDGSSGANVLTF. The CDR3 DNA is TGCGCCAGCAGCCCGGACGGTAGCTCTGGGGCCAACGTCCTGACTTTC.

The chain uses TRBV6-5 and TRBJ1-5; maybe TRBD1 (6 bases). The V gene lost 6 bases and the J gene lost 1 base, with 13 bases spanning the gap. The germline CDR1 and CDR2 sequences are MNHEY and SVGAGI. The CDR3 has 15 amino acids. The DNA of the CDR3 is TGTGCCAGCAGCCTCAGGGGCTTAAGCAATCAGCCCCAGCATTTT. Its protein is CASSLRGLSNQPQHF.

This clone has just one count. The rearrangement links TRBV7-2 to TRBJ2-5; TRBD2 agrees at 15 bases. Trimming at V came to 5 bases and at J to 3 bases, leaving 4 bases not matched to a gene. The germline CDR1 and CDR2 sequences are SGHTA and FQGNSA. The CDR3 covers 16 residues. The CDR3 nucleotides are TGTGCCAGCAGCACCCGGACTAGCGGGGGGGAAGAGACCCAGTACTTC. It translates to CASSTRTSGGEETQYF.

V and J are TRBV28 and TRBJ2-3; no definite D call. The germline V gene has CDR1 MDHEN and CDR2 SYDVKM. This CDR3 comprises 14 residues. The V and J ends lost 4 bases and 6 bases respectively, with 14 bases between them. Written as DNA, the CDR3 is TGTGCCAGCAGTTCCCCATCCCAAGGGGATACGCAGTATTTT. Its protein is CASSSPSQGDTQYF.

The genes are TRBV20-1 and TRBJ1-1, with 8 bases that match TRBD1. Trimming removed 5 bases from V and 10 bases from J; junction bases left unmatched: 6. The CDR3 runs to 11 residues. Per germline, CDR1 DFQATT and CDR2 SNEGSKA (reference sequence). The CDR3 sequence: CSALQGGLAFF. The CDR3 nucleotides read TGCAGTGCTTTACAGGGGGGGCTAGCTTTCTTT.

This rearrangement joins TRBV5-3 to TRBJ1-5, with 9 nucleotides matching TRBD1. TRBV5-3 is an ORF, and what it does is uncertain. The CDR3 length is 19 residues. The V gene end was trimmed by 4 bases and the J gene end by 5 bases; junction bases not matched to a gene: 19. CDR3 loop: CARSVRRGGRTGVDQPQHF. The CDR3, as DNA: TGTGCCAGAAGCGTCCGACGGGGGGGAAGGACAGGGGTCGATCAGCCCCAGCATTTT.

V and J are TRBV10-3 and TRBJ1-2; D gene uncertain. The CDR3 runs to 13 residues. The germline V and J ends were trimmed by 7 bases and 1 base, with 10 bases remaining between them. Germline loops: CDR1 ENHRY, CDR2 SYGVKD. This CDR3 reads CAITKDGNYGYTF. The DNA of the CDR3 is TGTGCCATCACCAAGGACGGTAACTATGGCTACACCTTC.

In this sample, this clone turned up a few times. Here the CDR3 DNA reads TGTGCCAGCAATCCGACACCCAGCACAGATACGCAGTATTTT. Translated, it gives CASNPTPSTDTQYF. The chain is built from TRBV25-1 and TRBJ2-3; D gene unclear. Trimming cost V 7 bases and J 0 bases, with 11 bases left between them. Germline V gene sequence: CDR1 MGHDK, CDR2 SYGVNS. This CDR3 has 14 amino acids. The whole variable domain, filled in from reference TRBV25-1 and TRBJ2-3, reads EADIYQTPRYLVIGTGKKITLECSQTMGHDKMYWYQQDPGMELHLIHYSYGVNSTEKGDLSSESTVSRIRTEHFPLTLESARPSHTSQYLCASNPTPSTDTQYFGPGTRLTVL.

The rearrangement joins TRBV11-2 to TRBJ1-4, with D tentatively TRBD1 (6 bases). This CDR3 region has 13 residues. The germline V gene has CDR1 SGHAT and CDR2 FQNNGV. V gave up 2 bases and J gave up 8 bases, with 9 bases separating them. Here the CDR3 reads CASSLRTAEKLFF. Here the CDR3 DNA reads TGTGCCAGCAGCTTAAGGACAGCCGAAAAACTGTTTTTT.

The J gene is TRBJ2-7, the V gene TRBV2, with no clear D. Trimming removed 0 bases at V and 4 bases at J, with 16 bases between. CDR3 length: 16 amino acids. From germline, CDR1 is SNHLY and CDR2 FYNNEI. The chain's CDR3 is CASSEAHAGRSYEQYV. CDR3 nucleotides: TGTGCCAGCAGTGAAGCCCACGCAGGCCGTTCGTACGAGCAGTACGTC.